Following are 20 T cell receptor beta chains from one sample sequenced in a study of T cell responses to AZD1222 COVID-19 vaccine. Assay used: immunoSEQ multiplex PCR; TCRdb lists only in-frame clones, some missing. The data contain approximately 140,000 clones, roughly 91% of them singletons. The sequenced sample was peripheral blood, obtained on day 0 of AZD1222 vaccination. The receptors shown here come from an adult in good health.

V usage is TRBV15 and J usage is TRBJ1-2; 8 nucleotides align to TRBD1. The CDR3 sequence is 16 residues long. Germline V gives CDR1 LNHNV, CDR2 YYDKDF (reference sequence). With 1 base clipped from V and 8 bases from J, the junction kept 12 bases outside the gene matches. Here the CDR3 reads CATSRGSQGDLWGYTF. DNA for the CDR3: TGTGCCACCAGCAGAGGGTCACAGGGGGATTTGTGGGGCTACACCTTC.

V and J are TRBV5-4 and TRBJ1-4; D might be TRBD1 (5 bases). The CDR3 is 14 amino acids. V shed 4 bases and J shed 4 bases, with 11 bases lying between them. Germline CDR1 SGHNT, CDR2 YYREEE (reference sequence). The DNA of the CDR3 is TGTGCCAGCAGCCCCGGGGACCGTAATGAAAAACTGTTTTTT. It codes for CASSPGDRNEKLFF.

The V and J genes are TRBV6-1 and TRBJ2-1; D unresolved. V shed 2 bases and J shed 2 bases, with 4 bases lying between them. CDR3 length: 13 residues. Germline V CDR1 and CDR2: MNHNS, SASEGT. The CDR3 loop reads CASSEYPYNEQFF. The CDR3, as DNA: TGTGCCAGCAGTGAATACCCCTACAATGAGCAGTTCTTC.

The genes are TRBV18 and TRBJ1-5; tentative D call: TRBD1 (5 bases). Deletions cut 4 bases from V and 1 base from J, with 11 bases between. CDR1 KGHSH and CDR2 LQKENI come from the germline V gene. CDR3 size: 15 residues. CDR3 nucleotides: TGTGCCAGCTCACAGGGGACGGGGAGCAATCAGCCCCAGCATTTT. Protein sequence: CASSQGTGSNQPQHF.

This chain uses TRBV6-1 with TRBJ2-3; the D call may be TRBD1 or TRBD2 (5 bases each). CDR3 length equals 13 residues. The V gene lost 7 bases and the J gene lost 0 bases, with 8 bases spanning the gap. Per germline, CDR1 MNHNS and CDR2 SASEGT. CDR3 nucleotides: TGTGCCAGCATGGGGACGAGCACAGATACGCAGTATTTT. It translates to CASMGTSTDTQYF.

V and J are TRBV6-5 and TRBJ1-3, with 7 positions matching TRBD1. CDR3 length: 11 amino acids. The V gene end was trimmed by 8 bases and the J gene end by 8 bases; junction bases not matched to a gene: 3. Germline values: CDR1 MNHEY, CDR2 SVGAGI. CDR3 sequence reads: CASRRGDTIYF. The CDR3 DNA reads as TGTGCCAGCCGCAGGGGGGACACCATATATTTT.

This chain uses TRBV6-2 or TRBV6-3 with TRBJ1-2, with unresolved D. Trimming pared 6 bases from V and 2 bases from J, leaving 13 bases between. The CDR3 is made up of 14 amino acids. Germline CDR1 and CDR2: MNHEY and SVGEGT. The CDR3 protein is CASSLRTENYGYTF. In DNA, the CDR3 is TGTGCCAGCAGCCTTCGGACTGAAAACTATGGCTACACCTTC.

The chain couples TRBV18 to TRBJ1-3; D is undetermined. The CDR3 loop spans 16 amino acids. The V end was cut by 1 base, the J end by 0 bases, with 10 bases between. The germline V gene encodes CDR1 KGHSH and CDR2 LQKENI. CDR3 residues: CASSPLRAPSGNTIYF. The CDR3 nucleotides read TGTGCCAGCTCACCACTCCGGGCCCCCTCTGGAAACACCATATATTTT.

The V call is TRBV6-5, the J call TRBJ2-7; 7 positions agree with TRBD1. Per the germline V gene, CDR1 is MNHEY and CDR2 is SVGAGI. J was trimmed by 4 bases and V by 0 bases; bases with no gene match: 0. The CDR3 length is 13 residues. The CDR3 spells CASSYSGQYEQYF. As DNA, the CDR3 is TGTGCCAGCAGTTACTCGGGACAGTACGAGCAGTACTTC.

J is TRBJ2-1 and V is TRBV7-2; TRBD1 agrees at 7 bases. The CDR3 sequence is 13 residues long. The germline gives CDR1 SGHTA, CDR2 FQGNSA. With V trimmed by 1 base and J by 10 bases, 4 bases remained unmatched. The DNA for the CDR3 is TGTGCCAGCAGCTTAGTAACAGGGGCCGAGCAGTTCTTC. It yields the protein CASSLVTGAEQFF.

V usage is TRBV5-4 and J usage is TRBJ2-2; 10 nucleotides agree with TRBD1. The CDR3 loop spans 16 amino acids. The V gene's germline CDR1 is SGHNT and CDR2 YYREEE (reference sequence). J was trimmed by 6 bases and V by 3 bases; bases with no gene match: 8. CDR3 coding DNA: TGTGCCAGCAGCTGGGGGGACAGGGGAATCGCCGGGGAGCTGTTTTTT. It translates to CASSWGDRGIAGELFF. Variable domain in full (rest from reference TRBV5-4 and TRBJ2-2): ETGVTQSPTHLIKTRGQQVTLRCSSQSGHNTVSWYQQALGQGPQFIFQYYREEENGRGNFPPRFSGLQFPNYSSELNVNALELDDSALYLCASSWGDRGIAGELFFGEGSRLTVL.

The V gene is TRBV5-1, the J gene TRBJ1-1, with 8 bases lining up with TRBD1. CDR3 size: 14 residues. Germline CDR1 is SGHRS and CDR2 is YFSETQ. The V gene end was trimmed by 3 bases and the J gene end by 8 bases; junction bases not matched to a gene: 9. CDR3 protein: CASSYTGGHTEAFF. In DNA form, the CDR3 reads TGCGCCAGCAGCTATACAGGGGGACATACCGAAGCTTTCTTT.

This clone has a single count. CDR3 bases: TGTGCCAGTGCTTCACCGGGGACGGTCGGGAATTCACCCCTCCACTTT. Protein product: CASASPGTVGNSPLHF. This chain connects TRBV19 to TRBJ1-6, with D possibly matching TRBD1 (5 bases). CDR3 length equals 16 residues. Germline V gene lookup returns CDR1 LNHDA and CDR2 SQIVND (reference sequence). Trimming removed 8 bases at V and 7 bases at J, with 21 bases between.

The CDR3 reads CAAGSFKASRELFF. DNA of the CDR3: TGTGCCGCCGGATCATTCAAAGCCTCCCGGGAGCTGTTTTTT. This chain links TRBV10-3 with TRBJ2-2; unclear D gene. CDR1 is ENHRY and CDR2 is SYGVKD in the germline V gene. Between the trimmed V and J ends, which lost 11 bases and 9 bases, there was a span of 22 bases. This CDR3 has 14 amino acids.

The chain has TRBV7-8 and TRBJ1-4; D is ambiguous. CDR3 length: 13 residues. The germline V gene encodes CDR1 SGHVS and CDR2 FQNEAQ. V was pared by 5 bases and J by 8 bases, with 12 bases between. The CDR3 region is CASSRGVTEKLFF. For the CDR3, the DNA is TGTGCCAGCAGCCGAGGAGTTACCGAAAAACTGTTTTTT.

V is TRBV27 and J is TRBJ1-2; 7 bases map to TRBD1. From germline, CDR1 is MNHEY and CDR2 SMNVEV (reference sequence). Trimming removed 6 bases from V and 1 base from J; junction bases left unmatched: 11. This CDR3 spans 16 amino acids. CDR3 in DNA: TGTGCCAGCAGCCCTGGGACAGAAAAATTTAACTATGGCTACACCTTC. Translation: CASSPGTEKFNYGYTF.

V and J are TRBV4-3 and TRBJ2-7; 11 bases are shared with TRBD2. This CDR3 has 14 residues. V was clipped by 4 bases and J by 2 bases; unmatched bases: 1. Germline values: CDR1 LGHNA, CDR2 YSLEER. CDR3 DNA: TGCGCCAGCAGCCCGGGACTAGCGGCCTACGAGCAGTACTTC. Translated, it gives CASSPGLAAYEQYF.

This chain joins TRBV7-2 and TRBJ1-5, with D perhaps TRBD1 (5 bases). The ends were cut back, 5 bases at V and 5 bases at J, with 10 bases in the middle. Germline lookup yields CDR1 SGHTA and CDR2 FQGNSA. The CDR3 loop spans 13 amino acids. CDR3 residues: CASSPDRYQPQHF. The CDR3 nucleotides are TGTGCCAGCAGCCCCGACAGATATCAGCCCCAGCATTTT.

The CDR3 sequence is CASSLNPGDGTYTF. CDR3 coding DNA: TGTGCCAGCAGCTTGAACCCCGGGGACGGGACCTACACCTTC. The V gene is TRBV5-4, the J gene TRBJ1-2; D might be TRBD1 (5 bases). The germline V gene has CDR1 SGHNT and CDR2 YYREEE (reference sequence). The CDR3 has 14 amino acids. Trimming stripped 1 base from V and 10 bases from J, with 17 bases between.

This chain links TRBV6-2 or TRBV6-3 with TRBJ1-2; no firm D call. Trimming stripped 4 bases from V and 8 bases from J, with 11 bases between. CDR1 is MNHEY, CDR2 SVGEGT, per germline. The CDR3 is made up of 12 amino acids. The CDR3 coding sequence is TGTGCCAGCAGTTTTTCTACTGAGGGCTACACCTTC. Protein: CASSFSTEGYTF.